Reported below is one TCR beta chain. The assay was immunoSEQ multiplex PCR, and TCRdb's table has in-frame clones only and misses some. The sample yields about 180,000 clones, about four fifths seen once. This sample was taken from a study of cytotoxic CD8 clonotypes in ibrutinib-treated CLL. The CDR3 is made up of 14 amino acids. CDR1 is SQVTM, CDR2 ANQGSEA, per germline. The V and J ends lost 3 bases and 3 bases, in that order; junction bases with no gene match: 5. This receptor was obtained from a human donor with chronic lymphocytic leukemia. Here the sequenced sample was PBMCs, taken after 24 months of ibrutinib treatment. This chain connects TRBV29-1 to TRBJ2-1; TRBD2 agrees at 7 bases. The CDR3 bases are TGCAGCGTTGAGTGGGAGGGCCTCTACAATGAGCAGTTCTTC. This translates into CSVEWEGLYNEQFF.